Listed below are T cell receptor beta chains from one sample, sequenced in a study of regulatory T cells in long-lasting Graves disease. TCRdb re-called the multiplex PCR reads with MiXCR, one entry per CDR3 protein. Among about 300,000 distinct CDR3 sequences listed, roughly a fifth were seen once. The source was peripheral blood mononuclear cells (PBMCs), collected when the disease was refractory, from a patient treated with antithyroid drugs. Receptors were obtained from a female donor with Graves disease. CDR3s include the opening cysteine and the closing phenylalanine or tryptophan. D genes are given only for firm matches. Part of the rows lack a size; the others show once, few, many or a class for expanded clones.

DNA	CDR3	D	size	J	length	V
TGTGCCAGCAGGTCGGGGGAGGGTTGGGACATTCAGTACTTC	CASRSGEGWDIQYF	TRBD2	few	TRBJ2-4	14	TRBV6-1
TGCAGCGTTGTCTGGCTAGCGGGATACGGGGAGCTGTTTTTT	CSVVWLAGYGELFF	TRBD2	.	TRBJ2-2	14	TRBV29-1
TGTGCCAGCAGCTTATCTAGCGATTCCTACGAGCAGTACTTC	CASSLSSDSYEQYF	.	.	TRBJ2-7	14	TRBV7-2
TGTGCCAGCAGCCAATTCGTGGGGGGCTACACCTTC	CASSQFVGGYTF	.	many	TRBJ1-2	12	TRBV3-1
TGTGCCAGCAGCCAATTAGGTGTGTACGAGCAGTACTTC	CASSQLGVYEQYF	.	.	TRBJ2-7	13	TRBV3-1
TGCGCCAGCAGCCAAGTAGGCAGGGCAAACACTGAAGCTTTCTTT	CASSQVGRANTEAFF	.	.	TRBJ1-1	15	TRBV4-1
TGTGCCAGCAGTTTACGAAGGGGTCAAACTAATGAAAAACTGTTTTTT	CASSLRRGQTNEKLFF	.	many	TRBJ1-4	16	TRBV12-3/TRBV12-4
TGTGCCAATTCATCGGGGCCAAGCTCCTACGAGCAGTACTTC	CANSSGPSSYEQYF	.	.	TRBJ2-7	14	TRBV19
TGTGCCAGCAGTTTCCGGACAGATGGCAATCAGCCCCAGCATTTT	CASSFRTDGNQPQHF	.	many	TRBJ1-5	15	TRBV28
TGTGCCAGCAGCCAAGATAGGCGGGAGATTCAAGAGACCCAGTACTTC	CASSQDRREIQETQYF	TRBD2	few	TRBJ2-5	16	TRBV4-2
TGTGCCAGCAATGGGCCTTACGAGCAGTACTTC	CASNGPYEQYF	.	.	TRBJ2-7	11	TRBV27
TGTGCCTGCGGCCGGGACAGGGGCTACGAGCAGTACTTC	CACGRDRGYEQYF	TRBD1	few	TRBJ2-7	13	TRBV30
TGTGCCAGCAGCCCGACCGGGACTGACGGCAAGACCCAGTACTTC	CASSPTGTDGKTQYF	.	many	TRBJ2-5	15	TRBV7-9
TGTGCCAGCAGGGGAGGGACTTCGAACTATGGCTACACCTTC	CASRGGTSNYGYTF	.	many	TRBJ1-2	14	TRBV2
TGTGCCAGCACCCCGGAGGGACAGGGTGTTCAGCCCCAGCATTTT	CASTPEGQGVQPQHF	TRBD1	many	TRBJ1-5	15	TRBV28
TGCGCCAGCAGCCAACCAGGACTAGCGGGAGATCAGGAGACCCAGTACTTC	CASSQPGLAGDQETQYF	TRBD2	.	TRBJ2-5	17	TRBV4-1
TGTGCCAGCAGCTTATTGGGGGGTTCAGAGACCCAGTACTTC	CASSLLGGSETQYF	.	many	TRBJ2-5	14	TRBV7-2
TGTGCCAGCAGCTCCGGGACTAGCGTTTACGGGCAGTACTTC	CASSSGTSVYGQYF	TRBD2	few	TRBJ2-7	14	TRBV6-1
TGTGCCAGCACTGGACAGTTCTCAGCTTTCTTT	CASTGQFSAFF	.	many	TRBJ1-1	11	TRBV12-3/TRBV12-4
TGTGCCAGCAGCTTAAGGTACTCACTAGCGACAAACTACAATGAGCAGTTCTTC	CASSLRYSLATNYNEQFF	TRBD2	.	TRBJ2-1	18	TRBV7-8
TGTGCCAGCAGCCGACAAGGTAGCGGAGCCTCCTACGAGCAGTACTTC	CASSRQGSGASYEQYF	.	many	TRBJ2-7	16	TRBV11-2
TGTGCCAGCAGCTTAGCGGCTAGCGAGAGGGGCAATGAGCAGTTCTTC	CASSLAASERGNEQFF	.	.	TRBJ2-1	16	TRBV7-2
TGTGCCAGCAGCTTAGGGAAGGGCGGCTATGGCTACACCTTC	CASSLGKGGYGYTF	.	few	TRBJ1-2	14	TRBV7-9
TGTGCCAGCAGCTTAGGTTTGCCCGGGCGGGTGCCCCAGCATTTT	CASSLGLPGRVPQHF	.	few	TRBJ1-5	15	TRBV7-6
TGCGCCAGCAGCCTTGATATCCAAGAGACCCAGTACTTC	CASSLDIQETQYF	.	many	TRBJ2-5	13	TRBV7-8
TGTGCCAGCAGGGCACTGGGCGGCACTGAAGCTTTCTTT	CASRALGGTEAFF	.	.	TRBJ1-1	13	TRBV6-1
TGTGCCAGCAGTGAAGCGCTGACAGGGGGCGCGGGTTACTCCTACGAGCAGTACTTC	CASSEALTGGAGYSYEQYF	TRBD1	.	TRBJ2-7	19	TRBV6-1
TGTGCCAGCAGTGGGATTAGCGGGAGTCTCACCGGGGAGCTGTTTTTT	CASSGISGSLTGELFF	TRBD2	few	TRBJ2-2	16	TRBV2
TGTGCCAGCAGCTCGGACAGCCCACCCCTCCACTTT	CASSSDSPPLHF	.	.	TRBJ1-6	12	TRBV7-2
TGTGCCAGCAGCCAAGATTTAGCGGGAGGCTACAATGAGCAGTTCTTC	CASSQDLAGGYNEQFF	TRBD2	.	TRBJ2-1	16	TRBV14
TGCAGTGCTAGCGGGGGCGGCCAAGAGACCCAGTACTTC	CSASGGGQETQYF	.	many	TRBJ2-5	13	TRBV20-1
TGTGCCAGCAGCTTAGAGGTCGTAGCGGGCCCCTACGAGCAGTACTTC	CASSLEVVAGPYEQYF	TRBD2	many	TRBJ2-7	16	TRBV11-2
TGTGCCAGCAGTTACCGACAGGACTACGAGCAGTACTTC	CASSYRQDYEQYF	.	.	TRBJ2-7	13	TRBV5-6
TGCAGTGCTAGAGATCACGCGGCTCCTACCTACGAGCAGTACTTC	CSARDHAAPTYEQYF	.	.	TRBJ2-7	15	TRBV20-1
TGTGCCAGCAGGGACCCGGGACTTCGAGGCCAAGAGACCCAGTACTTC	CASRDPGLRGQETQYF	.	few	TRBJ2-5	16	TRBV6-1
TGCAGCGGCGAACTAGCGGGAGGCGACACCGGGGAGCTGTTTTTT	CSGELAGGDTGELFF	TRBD2	few	TRBJ2-2	15	TRBV29-1
TGTGCCAGCAGCCCCTATCCAGGCAGGGAGGTGGATAATTCACCCCTCCACTTT	CASSPYPGREVDNSPLHF	.	.	TRBJ1-6	18	TRBV6-1
TGTGCCAGCAGTGGGGGACTGGGTTACTACGAGCAGTACTTC	CASSGGLGYYEQYF	.	many	TRBJ2-7	14	TRBV7-2
TGTGCCAGCAGCCCCTTCGCGGCGCCGTCTGGGGCCAACGTCCTGACTTTC	CASSPFAAPSGANVLTF	.	.	TRBJ2-6	17	TRBV9
TGTGCCAGCAGAAGCCGGGACTCCTACTACGAGCAGTACTTC	CASRSRDSYYEQYF	.	.	TRBJ2-7	14	TRBV6-1
TGCGCCAGCAGCCTAGGGACTACCCGGGGCACCGGGGAGCTGTTTTTT	CASSLGTTRGTGELFF	TRBD2	.	TRBJ2-2	16	TRBV5-1
TGCAGTGCTAGGGACAGGGGTCGGTGGGAGCAGTACTTC	CSARDRGRWEQYF	TRBD1	.	TRBJ2-7	13	TRBV20-1
TGTGCCAGCAGGAGGAGCGGGAATACCTACGAGCAGTACTTC	CASRRSGNTYEQYF	TRBD2	.	TRBJ2-7	14	TRBV27
TGTGCCAGCAGTCCAGGGAACAATGAGCAGTTCTTC	CASSPGNNEQFF	.	.	TRBJ2-1	12	TRBV5-6
TGTGCCAGCAGCGGAGGGGGGGTAGCGGGGTTGAGCTCCTACGAGCAGTACTTC	CASSGGGVAGLSSYEQYF	TRBD2	many	TRBJ2-7	18	TRBV11-2
TGTGCCAGCAGTCGGGGTTCCCCGACCTACGAGCAGTACTTC	CASSRGSPTYEQYF	.	many	TRBJ2-7	14	TRBV27
TGTGCCAGCAGTTCAGGCGTCGGGAGGGTGGCCCTCCACTTT	CASSSGVGRVALHF	.	many	TRBJ1-6	14	TRBV28